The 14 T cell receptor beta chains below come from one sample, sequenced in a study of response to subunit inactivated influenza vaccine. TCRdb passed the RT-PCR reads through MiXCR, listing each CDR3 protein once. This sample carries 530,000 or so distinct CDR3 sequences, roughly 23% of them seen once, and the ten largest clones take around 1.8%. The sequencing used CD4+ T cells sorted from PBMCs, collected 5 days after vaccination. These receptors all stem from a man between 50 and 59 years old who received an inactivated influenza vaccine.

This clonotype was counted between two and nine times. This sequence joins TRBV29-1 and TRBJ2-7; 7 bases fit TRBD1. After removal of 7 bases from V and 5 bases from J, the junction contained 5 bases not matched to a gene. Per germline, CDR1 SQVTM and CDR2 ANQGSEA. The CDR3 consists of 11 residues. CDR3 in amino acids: CSAEDRDEQYF. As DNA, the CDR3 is TGCAGCGCCGAAGACAGGGACGAGCAGTACTTC.

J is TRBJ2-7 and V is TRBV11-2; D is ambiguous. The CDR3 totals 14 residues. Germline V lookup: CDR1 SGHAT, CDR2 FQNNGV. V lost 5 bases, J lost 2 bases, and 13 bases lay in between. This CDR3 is CASSLDAEAYEQYF. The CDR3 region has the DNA TGTGCCAGCAGCCTGGACGCCGAAGCCTACGAGCAGTACTTC.

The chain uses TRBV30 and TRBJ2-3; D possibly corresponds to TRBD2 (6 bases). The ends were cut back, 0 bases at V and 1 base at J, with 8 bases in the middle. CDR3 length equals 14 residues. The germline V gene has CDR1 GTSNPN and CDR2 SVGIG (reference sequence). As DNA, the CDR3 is TGTGCCTGGAGTGTAATAGCGGGCACAGATACGCAGTATTTT. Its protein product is CAWSVIAGTDTQYF.

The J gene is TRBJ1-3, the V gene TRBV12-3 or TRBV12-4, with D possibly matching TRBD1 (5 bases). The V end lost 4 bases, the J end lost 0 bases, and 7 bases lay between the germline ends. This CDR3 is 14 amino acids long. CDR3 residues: CASSYDSSGNTIYF. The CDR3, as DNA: TGTGCCAGCAGTTACGACAGCTCTGGAAACACCATATATTTT.

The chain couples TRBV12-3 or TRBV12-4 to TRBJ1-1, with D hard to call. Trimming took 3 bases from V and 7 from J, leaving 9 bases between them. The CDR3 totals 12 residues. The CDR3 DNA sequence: TGTGCCAGCAGTTTTAGAAGGAATGAAGCTTTCTTT. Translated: CASSFRRNEAFF.

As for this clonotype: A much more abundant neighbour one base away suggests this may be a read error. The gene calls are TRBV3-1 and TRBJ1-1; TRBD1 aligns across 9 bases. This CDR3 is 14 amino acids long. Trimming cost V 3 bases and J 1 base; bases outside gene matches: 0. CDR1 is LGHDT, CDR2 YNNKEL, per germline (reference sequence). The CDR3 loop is CASSQTGGNTEAFF. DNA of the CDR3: TGTGCCAGCAGCCAGACAGGGGGGAACACTGAAGCTTTCTTT.

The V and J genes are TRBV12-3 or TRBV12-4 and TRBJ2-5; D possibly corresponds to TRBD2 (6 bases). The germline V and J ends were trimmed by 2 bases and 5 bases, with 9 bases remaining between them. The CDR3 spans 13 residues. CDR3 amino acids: CASSLFSGETQYF. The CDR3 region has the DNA TGTGCCAGCAGTTTATTTAGCGGCGAGACCCAGTACTTC.

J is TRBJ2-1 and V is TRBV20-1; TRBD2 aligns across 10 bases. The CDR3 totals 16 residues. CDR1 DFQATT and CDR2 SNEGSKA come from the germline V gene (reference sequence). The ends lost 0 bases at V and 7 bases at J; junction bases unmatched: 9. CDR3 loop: CSARDLGGLARNEQFF. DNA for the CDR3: TGCAGTGCTAGAGACCTGGGGGGACTAGCGAGGAATGAGCAGTTCTTC.

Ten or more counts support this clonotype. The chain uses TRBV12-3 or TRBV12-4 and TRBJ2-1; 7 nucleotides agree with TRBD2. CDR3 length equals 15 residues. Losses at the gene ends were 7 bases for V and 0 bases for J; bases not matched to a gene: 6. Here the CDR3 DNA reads TGTGCCAGCAACCCACGGGGGGTCTCCTACAATGAGCAGTTCTTC. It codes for CASNPRGVSYNEQFF.

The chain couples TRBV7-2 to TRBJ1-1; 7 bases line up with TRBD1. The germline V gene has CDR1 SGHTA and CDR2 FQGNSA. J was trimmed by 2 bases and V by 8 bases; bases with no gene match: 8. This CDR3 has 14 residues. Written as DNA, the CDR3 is TGTGCCAGCGGACTGGGGACAGCCAACACTGAAGCTTTCTTT. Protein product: CASGLGTANTEAFF.

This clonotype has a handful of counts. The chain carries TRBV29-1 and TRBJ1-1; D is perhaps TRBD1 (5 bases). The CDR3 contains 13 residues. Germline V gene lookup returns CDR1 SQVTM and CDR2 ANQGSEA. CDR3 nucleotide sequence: TGCAGTCTTCGAACGGGGGTGAACACTGAAGCTTTCTTT. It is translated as CSLRTGVNTEAFF.

CDR3 loop: CARGLGLVLSHTQYF. In nucleotides, the CDR3 is TGTGCCAGGGGCCTGGGACTAGTACTATCTCATACGCAGTATTTT. The chain is built from TRBV5-5 and TRBJ2-3; 8 bases line up with TRBD2. The CDR3 runs 15 residues. With 8 bases clipped from V and 7 bases from J, the junction kept 15 bases outside the gene matches. Germline V gives CDR1 SGHKS, CDR2 YYEKEE (reference sequence). The variable domain in full, completed from reference TRBV5-5 and TRBJ2-3, reads DAGVTQSPTHLIKTRGQQVTLRCSPISGHKSVSWYQQVLGQGPQFIFQYYEKEERGRGNFPDRFSARQFPNYSSELNVNALLLGDSALYLCARGLGLVLSHTQYFGPGTRLTVL.

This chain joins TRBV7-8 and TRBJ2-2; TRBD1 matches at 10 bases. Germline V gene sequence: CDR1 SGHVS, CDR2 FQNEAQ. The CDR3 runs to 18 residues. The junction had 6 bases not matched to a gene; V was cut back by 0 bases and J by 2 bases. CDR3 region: CASSLAQGTGANTGELFF. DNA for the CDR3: TGTGCCAGCAGCTTAGCGCAGGGGACAGGGGCAAACACCGGGGAGCTGTTTTTT.

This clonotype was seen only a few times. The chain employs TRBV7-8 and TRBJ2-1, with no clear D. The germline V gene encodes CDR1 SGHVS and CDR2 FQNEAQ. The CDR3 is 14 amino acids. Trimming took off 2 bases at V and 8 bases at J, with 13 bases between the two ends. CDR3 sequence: CASSLHEVRDEQFF. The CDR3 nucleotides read TGTGCCAGCAGCTTACATGAAGTAAGGGATGAGCAGTTCTTC.